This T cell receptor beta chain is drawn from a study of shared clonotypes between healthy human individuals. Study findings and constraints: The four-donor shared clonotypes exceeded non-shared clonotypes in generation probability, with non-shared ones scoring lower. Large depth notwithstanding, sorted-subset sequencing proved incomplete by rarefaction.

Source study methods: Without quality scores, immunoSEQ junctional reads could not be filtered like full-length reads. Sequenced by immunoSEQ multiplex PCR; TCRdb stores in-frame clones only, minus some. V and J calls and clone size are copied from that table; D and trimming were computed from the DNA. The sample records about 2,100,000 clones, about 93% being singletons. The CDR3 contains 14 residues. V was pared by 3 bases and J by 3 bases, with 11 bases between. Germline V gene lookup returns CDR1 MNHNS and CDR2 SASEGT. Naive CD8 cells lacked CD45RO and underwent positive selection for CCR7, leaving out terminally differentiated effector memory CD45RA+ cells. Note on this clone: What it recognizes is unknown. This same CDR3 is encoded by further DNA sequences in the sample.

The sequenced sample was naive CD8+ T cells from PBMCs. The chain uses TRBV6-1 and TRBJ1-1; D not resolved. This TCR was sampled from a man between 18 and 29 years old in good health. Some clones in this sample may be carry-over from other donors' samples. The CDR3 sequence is CASSEDLGDTEAFF. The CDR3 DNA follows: TGTGCCAGCAGTGAGGACCTTGGGGACACTGAAGCTTTCTTT.